Below, 3 T cell receptor beta chains from the same sample are listed, as sequenced in a study of T cell changes during pregnancy in multiple sclerosis. Data came from immunoSEQ multiplex PCR; TCRdb stores just in-frame clones and leaves some out. Here the sample spans around 92,000 clones, approximately 94% being singletons. This specimen consisted of peripheral blood, obtained in the third trimester of pregnancy. The receptors were sampled from a female donor with multiple sclerosis, enrolled in a pregnancy study.

This chain's CDR3 is CASSPGQGNQPQHF. The CDR3 DNA reads TGTGCCAGCAGCCCAGGACAGGGCAATCAGCCCCAGCATTTT. This rearrangement joins TRBV6-5 to TRBJ1-5, with TRBD1 identical over 7 bases. From germline, CDR1 is MNHEY and CDR2 SVGAGI. With V trimmed by 6 bases and J by 2 bases, 4 bases remained unmatched. This CDR3 region has 14 residues.

This sequence joins TRBV6-4 and TRBJ2-1; 7 bases are a match to TRBD2. J gave up 7 bases and V 1 base, and 7 bases lay outside the gene matches. Germline V gene data show CDR1 as MRHNA and CDR2 as SNTAGT. The CDR3 totals 15 residues. CDR3 region: CASSDLSGGSNEQFF. The CDR3 nucleotides are TGTGCCAGCAGTGACTTATCGGGAGGTTCAAATGAGCAGTTCTTC.

The chain carries TRBV2 and TRBJ2-3; 7 bases fit TRBD2. V shed 7 bases, J shed 1 base, and the junction held 11 bases outside the gene matches. The CDR3 sequence is 16 residues long. CDR1 and CDR2 (germline): SNHLY, FYNNEI. The CDR3 DNA follows: TGTGCCAGCATCCCCTATGCGGGAGCGGGCACAGATACGCAGTATTTT. Translated, it gives CASIPYAGAGTDTQYF.